This T cell receptor beta chain was obtained from a study of blood T cell repertoires in COVID-19. Turning to the study itself: Sites across the United States, Italy and Spain contributed samples from acute and convalescent COVID-19.

Participant age was 18 to 89 years, and participants resided in around 24 US areas. Participants' reported clinical history set cohort assignment. Original handling: By means of reference gene primer amplification, nucleated cell counts were estimated. Assay used: immunoSEQ multiplex PCR; TCRdb lists only in-frame clones, some missing. The DNA gave D and trimming, while V, J and clone size come from that table. The sample contains 200,000 to 250,000 clones, around 80% of which appear only once. V lost 3 bases and J lost 4, with 8 bases in between. The CDR3 consists of 13 residues. In germline, CDR1 is SGHDT, CDR2 YYEEEE.

The TCR was taken from a man aged 55 to 69 who had recovered from COVID-19. The chain combines TRBV5-6 with TRBJ1-3; D call uncertain. Specimen: PBMCs or T cells enriched from blood (not recorded which). The CDR3 sequence: CASSSLVGNTIYF. The CDR3 bases are TGTGCCAGCAGCTCCCTCGTGGGAAACACCATATATTTT. The full variable domain, completed using reference TRBV5-6 and TRBJ1-3, is DAGVTQSPTHLIKTRGQQVTLRCSPKSGHDTVSWYQQALGQGPQFIFQYYEEEERQRGNFPDRFSGHQFPNYSSELNVNALLLGDSALYLCASSSLVGNTIYFGEGSWLTVV.